This TCR beta chain derives from a study of cytomegalovirus exposure and HLA in healthy donors. This clone came up a few times. Its specificity is not known. The junction had 3 bases not matched to a gene; V was cut back by 0 bases and J by 0 bases. The CDR3 is made up of 17 amino acids. Germline V gene data show CDR1 as SGDLS and CDR2 as YYNGEE. A multiplex PCR was run with 60 Vbeta primers and 13 Jbeta primers. The data were produced by immunoSEQ multiplex PCR, yet TCRdb's version contains in-frame clones alone and is incomplete. This sample has 120,000 or so clones, with around 75% found just once. Study-wide results and limits: Analysis performed later found over 15,000 TCR beta sequences associated with HLA alleles at 0.05 false discovery rate.

Specimen: PBMCs. The receptor was isolated from a woman between 45 and 60 years old in good health and CMV-seronegative. V usage is TRBV9 and J usage is TRBJ2-4; TRBD1 matches at 10 bases. This chain's CDR3 is CASSVDGTGVAKNIQYF. DNA for the CDR3: TGTGCCAGCAGCGTAGATGGGACAGGGGTAGCCAAAAACATTCAGTACTTC. The variable domain in full, with the rest retrieved from reference TRBV9 and TRBJ2-4, is DSGVTQTPKHLITATGQRVTLRCSPRSGDLSVYWYQQSLDQGLQFLIQYYNGEERAKGNILERFSAQQFPDLHSELNLSSLELGDSALYFCASSVDGTGVAKNIQYFGAGTRLSVL.